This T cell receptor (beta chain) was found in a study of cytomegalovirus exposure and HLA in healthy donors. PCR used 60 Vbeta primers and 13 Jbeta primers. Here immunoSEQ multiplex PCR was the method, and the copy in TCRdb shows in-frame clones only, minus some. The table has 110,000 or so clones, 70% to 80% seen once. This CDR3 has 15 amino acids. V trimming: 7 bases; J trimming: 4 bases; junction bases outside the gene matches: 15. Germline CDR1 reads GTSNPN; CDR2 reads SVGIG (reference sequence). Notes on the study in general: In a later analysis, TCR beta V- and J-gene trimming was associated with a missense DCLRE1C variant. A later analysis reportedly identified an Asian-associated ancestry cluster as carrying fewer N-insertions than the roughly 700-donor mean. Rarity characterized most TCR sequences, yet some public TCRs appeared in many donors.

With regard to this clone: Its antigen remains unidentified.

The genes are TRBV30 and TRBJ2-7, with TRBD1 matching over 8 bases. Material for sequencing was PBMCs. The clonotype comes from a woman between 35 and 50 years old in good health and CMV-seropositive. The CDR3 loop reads CASTSGQGVRYEQYF. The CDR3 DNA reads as TGTGCCTCAACAAGCGGACAGGGAGTAAGGTACGAGCAGTACTTC.